In its sample, the clone carrying this T cell receptor (beta chain) was seen a few times. What it binds is not known. V shed 7 bases and J 5 bases; nucleotides not matched to a gene: 6. The CDR3 is made up of 14 amino acids. The germline V gene encodes CDR1 SGHKS and CDR2 YYEKEE (reference sequence). TCRdb analysed the 5' RACE reads with MiXCR anew, one entry per CDR3 protein. The data contain 350,000 to 450,000 distinct CDR3 sequences, 25% to 30% of them singletons. The data are from a study of CD8 T cells in ankylosing spondylitis. Study-wide points: Characteristic of ankylosing spondylitis blood, it appeared, was a TCR beta motif comprising eight highly homologous variants.

The V and J genes are TRBV5-5 and TRBJ2-1; 10 bases align to TRBD1. The clonotype was recovered from a male donor with ankylosing spondylitis. The sequencing sample was made of blood, either unsorted or a sorted T cell fraction (not recorded which). The CDR3 DNA sequence: TGTGCCAGCGCGGGACAGGGGTATGACAATGAGCAGTTCTTC. Its protein product is CASAGQGYDNEQFF.